This T cell receptor beta chain stems from a study of T cells expressing NK-cell markers. General study findings and limits: A handful of donors likewise had their CD3+CD56-NKG2C+ fraction led by these clonotypes.

Each CDR3 protein gets one entry in TCRdb, which reprocessed the 5' RACE reads and gives no DNA. The listing contains some 600,000 distinct CDR3 sequences. Comment on this clonotype: The antigen remains undetermined.

The CDR3 is 15 residues long. Germline lookup yields CDR1 LGHDT and CDR2 YNNKEL (reference sequence). The TCR comes from a man aged 18 to 30 in good health. Sequenced input: blood T cells: a sorted CD56 or NKG2C T cell subset, CD4+ or CD8+ T cells, or bulk PBMC T cells (not recorded which). The chain carries TRBV3-1 and TRBJ2-1. The CDR3 sequence: CASSQVTRSYNEQFF.